The rows below give T cell receptor beta chains drawn from one sample of a study of T-cell reconstitution after alpha-beta-depleted transplantation in children. Using its own MiXCR run on the PCR reads, TCRdb lists one record per CDR3 protein. The data show 190,000 or so distinct CDR3 sequences, with 6.3% seen just once and under 5% held by the top ten. Source: PBMCs, taken before TCRalphabeta/CD19-depleted stem cell transplant. These receptors originate from a girl under three years old with combined immunodeficiency, due to receive a stem cell transplant. Each CDR3 is given with its conserved first and last residue. The D gene is left open where the match is weak.

TRBV14	TRBJ2-7	.	CASSPLGLRDDTYEQYF
TRBV5-1	TRBJ2-2	.	CASSLERVPGELFF
TRBV9	TRBJ2-7	TRBD2	CASSVGLADYEQYF
TRBV7-6	TRBJ2-1	.	CASSYLEDEQFF
TRBV6-2/TRBV6-3	TRBJ2-7	TRBD2	CASSYEVAGRPYEQYF
TRBV27	TRBJ2-1	.	CASSFLLEGNEQFF
TRBV4-2	TRBJ2-7	.	CASSRIISGVEQYF
TRBV5-5	TRBJ2-1	TRBD2	CASSFWVAGDNEQFF
TRBV29-1	TRBJ2-1	.	CSVVLRGGALEQFF
TRBV12-5	TRBJ1-3	.	CASGPRHPRDTIYF
TRBV20-1	TRBJ2-7	.	CSARESRPLDYEQYF
TRBV7-2	TRBJ2-7	TRBD2	CASPGGRGRLNEQYF
TRBV20-1	TRBJ1-2	.	CSASRDLYGYTF
TRBV29-1	TRBJ2-1	TRBD1	CSVEDPDRSYNEQFF
TRBV12-3/TRBV12-4	TRBJ2-1	TRBD2	CASKLAGGGNEQFF
TRBV6-5	TRBJ2-7	.	CASSYSSVYYEQYF
TRBV27	TRBJ2-7	.	CASSRTLRDTSYEQYF
TRBV7-6	TRBJ2-3	TRBD2	CASSPSPLLAGFRDTQYF
TRBV2	TRBJ2-7	.	CASSYTWEEQYF
TRBV7-2	TRBJ2-2	TRBD2	CASSSLLAGTGELFF